The entry that follows covers one TCR beta chain sequence. Its specific antigen is unknown. Per-base qualities were not stored, and no clone one base away is much larger. This record belongs to a study of blood T cells in healthy people across ages (dated by TCRdb to the mid-2010s). With respect to the entire study: Template switching captured roughly one uniquely barcoded TCR beta cDNA molecule per two T cells in model experiments. Age-related changes in TCR beta repertoire diversity were measured in the study by deep sequencing normalized with unique cDNA molecular identifiers. The donors were split into four age groups: young (average around 15 years), middle-aged (more than 35), aged (approximately 59) and long-lived (over 75). Donors of different ages were randomly distributed across sequencing lanes to avoid experimental bias. The study analyzed two additional independent replicas of 1 million unique cDNA reads from the same blood draw for two donors, one aged 18 to 29 and one aged 80 or older. Overall study results and their limits: Compared with the aged group, the long-lived group had more naive CD4+ T cells, fewer expanded clones and increased TCR diversity, suggesting age selection. Observed TCR beta diversity correlated strongly with the percentage of naive T cells measured by flow cytometry. Since profiling was done on bulk unsorted PBMCs, naive and antigen-experienced compartments could not be conclusively compared. As age increased, observed TCR beta diversity per million T cells dropped in a roughly linear way, and a significant reduction was already evident by age roughly 40. Total diversity estimates from one million sequenced T cells were considered lower bounds and underestimates. The CMV infection status of donors was not known, potentially confounding age-related changes in expanded clonotypes.

From the cysteine through the phenylalanine, the CDR3 covers 16 amino acids. CDR3 DNA only is kept here, 48 bases in frame from base 1. The germline V gene supplies CDR1 MGHRA and CDR2 YSYEKL. A distance of 16 bases separates the germline ends of V and J, which lose 4 bases and 1 base respectively. Libraries came from 5' RACE. Sequencer: Illumina HiSeq 2500. The second PCR ran for roughly 7 to 11 cycles and used a J-beta primer mix along with a sample-barcoded 5' primer. Each TCR beta cDNA molecule received a unique molecular identifier from a template-switch 5' adaptor carrying 12 random nucleotides. At least 3 million CDR3-containing paired-end reads were obtained from each sample. First-strand cDNA synthesis was performed from all RNA using the Mint cDNA synthesis kit, with priming by a TRBC-specific oligonucleotide. Following uracil-DNA glycosylase treatment, a first 18-cycle PCR with universal primers M1SS and BC2_uni_R was performed on all cDNA. Per the source publication's procedure: Each sample was normalized by randomly selecting 1 million high-quality reads, each carrying a distinct molecular identifier. Instead of being binned into consensus sequences, reads with shared molecular identifiers were discarded. MiTCR, run with a Q25 quality threshold and the strictest error-elimination algorithm, handled CDR3 identification, clonotype clustering and error correction. A nonparametric unseen species model using Euler transformation provided a lower-bound estimate of total TCR beta diversity. TCRdb cleaned the public reads at Q25 with fastp, built clones with MiXCR and kept in-frame beta chains. Here each entry gathers all rows of one CDR3 protein and keeps the most common genes and DNA. These V and J calls derive from TCRdb rather than the authors' analysis. In this sample the table shows roughly 1.7 million distinct CDR3 sequences, around 36% of which occur a single time. About 11% of the sample belongs to the ten largest clones.

The donors were roughly 39 Caucasian individuals from Russia, aged roughly 6 to 95 years, who were systemically healthy. Around 9.7 milliliters of peripheral blood were collected from each donor into EDTA-treated Vacutainer tubes. Ficoll-Paque density-gradient centrifugation was used to isolate PBMCs, with at least 7 million per sample. Trizol reagent was used to extract total RNA from the PBMCs, yielding at least 6 micrograms per sample. Naive CD45RAhigh/CD27high T cell percentages were measured by flow cytometry on a PBMC aliquot from every donor. The receptor's source is a woman younger than 45 in good health. Sequencing input: blood. This receptor chain uses TRBV4-1 and TRBJ1-1; TRBD1 is perhaps the D gene, given 6 matching bases. CDR3 reads: CASSLAGGSENTEAFF. The nucleotides are TGCGCCAGCAGCCTCGCGGGGGGCTCGGAGAACACTGAAGCTTTCTTT.